This TCR beta chain was identified in a study of a mutant IDH1 vaccine in newly diagnosed glioma. For the study at large: First vaccine doses came 4-6 weeks after radiotherapy alone, or with temozolomide cycles.

This clone was seen more than once but under ten times. Antigen specificity is unknown. Using immunoSEQ multiplex PCR, the repertoire was profiled, and TCRdb retains in-frame clones only, with some absent. The table records under 60,000 clones, about 82% of them present only once. This CDR3 is built from 13 residues. Trimming took 6 bases from V and 8 from J; bases not matched to a gene: 6. In germline, CDR1 is MNHEY, CDR2 SVGAGI. Time point denoted: week 35, safety follow-up. Topical imiquimod was applied with each vaccine dose, which held 300 ug of mutant IDH1 20-mer peptide. There were new WHO grade 3 or 4 astrocytomas in the donors, and these were IDH1-mutant and ATRX-lost.

The chain is built from TRBV6-5 and TRBJ1-2, with 10 bases aligning to TRBD1. The clonotype comes from a middle-aged man with glioma. The sequenced sample was PBMCs, obtained from a glioma patient whose treatment included an IDH1 peptide vaccine. The DNA of the CDR3 is TGTGCCAGCAGCCGGGACAGGGGCAGGGGCTACACCTTC. Amino acid sequence: CASSRDRGRGYTF.